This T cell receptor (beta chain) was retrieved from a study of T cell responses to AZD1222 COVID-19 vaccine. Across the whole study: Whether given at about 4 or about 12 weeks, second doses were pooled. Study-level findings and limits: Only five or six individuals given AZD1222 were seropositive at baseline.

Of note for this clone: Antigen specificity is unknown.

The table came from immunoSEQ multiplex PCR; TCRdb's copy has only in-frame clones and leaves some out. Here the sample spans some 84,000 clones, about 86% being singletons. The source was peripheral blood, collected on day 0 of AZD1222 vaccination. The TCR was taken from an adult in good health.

Here the CDR3 DNA reads TGTGCCAGTAGTATTAGGGGTTCCGGGAGGGGCACAGATACGCAGTATTTT. Its protein product is CASSIRGSGRGTDTQYF. The chain combines TRBV19 with TRBJ2-3, with 8 bases identical to TRBD2. V shed 3 bases and J 1 base; nucleotides not matched to a gene: 9. This CDR3 is 17 amino acids long. Per germline, CDR1 LNHDA and CDR2 SQIVND (reference sequence).